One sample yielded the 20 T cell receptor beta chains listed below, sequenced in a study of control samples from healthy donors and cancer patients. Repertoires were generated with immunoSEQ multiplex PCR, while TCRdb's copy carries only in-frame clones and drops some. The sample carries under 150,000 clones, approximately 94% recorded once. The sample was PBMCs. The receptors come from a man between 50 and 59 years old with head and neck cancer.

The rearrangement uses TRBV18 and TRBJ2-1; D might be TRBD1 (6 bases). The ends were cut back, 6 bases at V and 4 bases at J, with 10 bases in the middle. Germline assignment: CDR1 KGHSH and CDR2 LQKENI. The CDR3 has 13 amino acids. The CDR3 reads CASSTDRYNEQFF. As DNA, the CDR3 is TGTGCCAGCTCTACGGACAGATACAATGAGCAGTTCTTC.

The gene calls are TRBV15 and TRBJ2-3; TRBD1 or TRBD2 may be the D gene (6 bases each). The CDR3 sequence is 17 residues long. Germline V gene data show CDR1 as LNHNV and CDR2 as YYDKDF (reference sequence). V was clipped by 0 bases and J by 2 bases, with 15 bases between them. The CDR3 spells CATSRDGSGAPTDTQYF. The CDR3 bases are TGTGCCACCAGCAGAGATGGGTCGGGGGCCCCCACAGATACGCAGTATTTT.

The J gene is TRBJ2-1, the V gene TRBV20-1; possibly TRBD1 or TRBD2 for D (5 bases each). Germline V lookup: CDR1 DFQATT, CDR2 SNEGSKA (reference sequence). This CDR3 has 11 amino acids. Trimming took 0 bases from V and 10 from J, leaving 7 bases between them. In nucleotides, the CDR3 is TGCAGTGCTAGAGATTGGGGGGAGCAGTTCTTC. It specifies CSARDWGEQFF.

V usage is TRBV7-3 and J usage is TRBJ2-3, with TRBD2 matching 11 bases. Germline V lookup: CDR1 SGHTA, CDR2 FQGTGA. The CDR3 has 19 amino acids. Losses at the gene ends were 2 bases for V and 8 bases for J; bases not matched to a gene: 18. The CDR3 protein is CASSLLGTASGGRHGTQYF. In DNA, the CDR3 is TGTGCCAGCAGCTTACTCGGAACGGCTAGCGGGGGGCGACACGGTACGCAGTATTTT.

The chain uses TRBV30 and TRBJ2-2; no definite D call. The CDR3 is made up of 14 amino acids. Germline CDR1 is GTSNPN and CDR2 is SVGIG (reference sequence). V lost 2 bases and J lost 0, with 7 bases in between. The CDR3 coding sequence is TGTGCCTGGAGTATCAGCGCGAACACCGGGGAGCTGTTTTTT. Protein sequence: CAWSISANTGELFF.

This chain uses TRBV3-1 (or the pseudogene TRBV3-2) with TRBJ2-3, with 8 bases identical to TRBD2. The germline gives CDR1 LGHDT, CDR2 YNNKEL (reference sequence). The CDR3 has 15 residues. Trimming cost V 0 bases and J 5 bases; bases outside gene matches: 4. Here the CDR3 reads CASSQEGLAGDTQYF. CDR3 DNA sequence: TGTGCCAGCAGCCAAGAAGGTCTAGCGGGAGATACGCAGTATTTT.

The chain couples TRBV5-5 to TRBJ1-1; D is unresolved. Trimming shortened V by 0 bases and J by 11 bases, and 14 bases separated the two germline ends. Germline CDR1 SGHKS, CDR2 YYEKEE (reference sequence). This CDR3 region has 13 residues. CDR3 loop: CASSLEANKWAFF. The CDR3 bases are TGTGCCAGCAGCTTGGAGGCCAATAAATGGGCTTTCTTT.

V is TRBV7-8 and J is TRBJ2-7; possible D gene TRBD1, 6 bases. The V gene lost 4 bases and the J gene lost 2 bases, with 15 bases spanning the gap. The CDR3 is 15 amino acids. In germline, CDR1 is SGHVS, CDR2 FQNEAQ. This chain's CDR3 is CASSSGGGGAYEQYF. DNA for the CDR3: TGTGCCAGCAGCTCAGGCGGTGGGGGCGCCTACGAGCAGTACTTC.

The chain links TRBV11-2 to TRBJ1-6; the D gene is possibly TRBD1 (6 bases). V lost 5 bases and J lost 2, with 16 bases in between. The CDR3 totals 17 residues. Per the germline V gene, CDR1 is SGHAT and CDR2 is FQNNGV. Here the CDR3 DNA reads TGTGCCAGCAGCAATCACAGGGTTGAGACCTATAATTCACCCCTCCACTTT. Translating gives CASSNHRVETYNSPLHF.

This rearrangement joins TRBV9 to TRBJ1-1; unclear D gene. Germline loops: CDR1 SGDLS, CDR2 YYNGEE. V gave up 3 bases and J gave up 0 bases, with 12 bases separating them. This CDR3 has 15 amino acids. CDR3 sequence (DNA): TGTGCCAGCAGCGGGGGTGGGGAGATGAACACTGAAGCTTTCTTT. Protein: CASSGGGEMNTEAFF. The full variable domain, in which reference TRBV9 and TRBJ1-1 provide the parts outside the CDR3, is DSGVTQTPKHLITATGQRVTLRCSPRSGDLSVYWYQQSLDQGLQFLIQYYNGEERAKGNILERFSAQQFPDLHSELNLSSLELGDSALYFCASSGGGEMNTEAFFGQGTRLTVV.

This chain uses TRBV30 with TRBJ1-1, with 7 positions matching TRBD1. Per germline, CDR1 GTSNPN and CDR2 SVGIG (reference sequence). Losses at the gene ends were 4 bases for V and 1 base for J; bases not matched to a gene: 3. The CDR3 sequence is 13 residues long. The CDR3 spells CAWTQGPNTEAFF. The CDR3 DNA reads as TGTGCCTGGACACAGGGGCCGAACACTGAAGCTTTCTTT. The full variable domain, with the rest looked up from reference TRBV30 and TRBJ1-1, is SQTIHQWPATLVQPVGSPLSLECTVEGTSNPNLYWYRQAAGRGLQLLFYSVGIGQISSEVPQNLSASRPQDRQFILSSKKLLLSDSGFYLCAWTQGPNTEAFFGQGTRLTVV.

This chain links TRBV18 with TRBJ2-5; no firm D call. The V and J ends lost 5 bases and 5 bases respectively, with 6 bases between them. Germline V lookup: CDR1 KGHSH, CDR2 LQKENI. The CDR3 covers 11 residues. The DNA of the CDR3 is TGTGCCAGCTCAGGATGGGAGACCCAGTACTTC. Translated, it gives CASSGWETQYF.

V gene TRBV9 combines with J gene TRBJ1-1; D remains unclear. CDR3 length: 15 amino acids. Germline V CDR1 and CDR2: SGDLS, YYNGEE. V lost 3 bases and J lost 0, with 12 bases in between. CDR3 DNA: TGTGCCAGCAGCGCACATGGCATCATGAACACTGAAGCTTTCTTT. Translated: CASSAHGIMNTEAFF.

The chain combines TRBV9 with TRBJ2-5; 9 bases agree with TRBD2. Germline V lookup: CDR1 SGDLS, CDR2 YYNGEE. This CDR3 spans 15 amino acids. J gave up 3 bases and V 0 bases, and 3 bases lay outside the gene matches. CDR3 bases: TGTGCCAGCAGCGTAGCGGGCGGGGGGGAAGAGACCCAGTACTTC. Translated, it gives CASSVAGGGEETQYF.

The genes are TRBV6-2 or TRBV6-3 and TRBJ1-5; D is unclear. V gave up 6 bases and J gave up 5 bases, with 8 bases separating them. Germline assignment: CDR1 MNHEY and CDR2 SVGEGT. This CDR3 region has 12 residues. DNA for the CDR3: TGTGCCAGCAGCCTTGGTGATCAGCCCCAGCATTTT. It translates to CASSLGDQPQHF.

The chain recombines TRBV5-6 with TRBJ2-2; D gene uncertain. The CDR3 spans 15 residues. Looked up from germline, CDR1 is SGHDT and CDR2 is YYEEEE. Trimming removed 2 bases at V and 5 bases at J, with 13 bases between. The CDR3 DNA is TGTGCCAGCAGCTTCCTCCGGGCCGGGACCGGGGAGCTGTTTTTT. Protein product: CASSFLRAGTGELFF.

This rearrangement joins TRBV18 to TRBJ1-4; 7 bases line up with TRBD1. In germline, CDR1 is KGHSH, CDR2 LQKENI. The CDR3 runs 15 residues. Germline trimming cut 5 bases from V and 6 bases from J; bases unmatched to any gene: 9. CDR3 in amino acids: CASSVVQGRDEKLFF. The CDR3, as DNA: TGTGCCAGCTCAGTCGTACAGGGGAGGGATGAAAAACTGTTTTTT.

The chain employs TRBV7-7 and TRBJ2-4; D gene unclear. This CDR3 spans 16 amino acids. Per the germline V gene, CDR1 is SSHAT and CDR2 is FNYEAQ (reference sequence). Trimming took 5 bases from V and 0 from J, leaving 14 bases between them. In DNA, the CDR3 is TGTGCCAGCAGCCGTCCTAAATGGATAGCCAAAAACATTCAGTACTTC. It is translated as CASSRPKWIAKNIQYF. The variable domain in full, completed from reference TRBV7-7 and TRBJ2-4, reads GAGVSQSPRYKVTKRGQDVTLRCDPISSHATLYWYQQALGQGPEFLTYFNYEAQPDKSGLPSDRFSAERPEGSISTLTIQRTEQRDSAMYRCASSRPKWIAKNIQYFGAGTRLSVL.

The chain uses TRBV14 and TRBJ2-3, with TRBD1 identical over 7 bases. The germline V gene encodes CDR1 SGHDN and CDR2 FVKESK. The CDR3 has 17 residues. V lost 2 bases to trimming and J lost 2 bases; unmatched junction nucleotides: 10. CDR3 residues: CASSQISRDRDTDTQYF. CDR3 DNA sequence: TGTGCCAGCAGCCAAATCTCCCGGGACAGAGACACAGATACGCAGTATTTT.

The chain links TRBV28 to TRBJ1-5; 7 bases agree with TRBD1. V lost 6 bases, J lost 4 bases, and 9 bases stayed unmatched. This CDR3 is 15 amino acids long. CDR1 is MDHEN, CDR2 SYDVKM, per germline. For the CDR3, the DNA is TGTGCCAGCAGACCCCCGGACAGGATAAATCAGCCCCAGCATTTT. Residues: CASRPPDRINQPQHF.